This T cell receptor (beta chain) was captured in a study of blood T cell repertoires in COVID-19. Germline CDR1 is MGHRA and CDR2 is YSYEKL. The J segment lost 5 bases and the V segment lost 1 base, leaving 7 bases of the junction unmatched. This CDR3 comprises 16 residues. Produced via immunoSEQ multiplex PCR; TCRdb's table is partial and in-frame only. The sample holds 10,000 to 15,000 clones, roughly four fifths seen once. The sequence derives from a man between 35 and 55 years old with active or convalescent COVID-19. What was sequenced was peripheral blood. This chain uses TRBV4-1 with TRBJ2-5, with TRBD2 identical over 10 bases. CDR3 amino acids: CASSQVQREGLETQYF. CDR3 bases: TGCGCCAGCAGCCAAGTACAGCGGGAGGGCCTCGAGACCCAGTACTTC.